One sample yielded the 5 T cell receptor beta chains listed below, sequenced in a study of OX40 agonist ivuxolimab in advanced cancers. Some clones are missing from TCRdb's copy, which holds only in-frame ones; the method was immunoSEQ multiplex PCR. The sample shows 30,000 or so clones, 70% to 90% of them seen only once. Sequenced material: CD4+ or CD8+ T cells sorted from blood, taken in a trial of the OX40 agonist ivuxolimab. These receptor sequences come from an adult with an advanced solid tumor such as melanoma, head and neck, liver or kidney cancer.

This rearrangement joins TRBV9 to TRBJ2-6, with D uncertain. V shed 0 bases and J shed 1 base, with 14 bases lying between them. This CDR3 is 18 amino acids long. The V gene's germline CDR1 is SGDLS and CDR2 YYNGEE. CDR3 DNA sequence: TGTGCCAGCAGCGTAGACAAGGAAACCCATTCTGGGGCCAACGTCCTGACTTTC. Protein product: CASSVDKETHSGANVLTF.

The V call is TRBV7-6, the J call TRBJ1-1, with D hard to call. The CDR3 is made up of 14 amino acids. The germline CDR1 and CDR2 sequences are SGHVS and FNYEAQ. The germline V and J ends were trimmed by 8 bases and 1 base, with 14 bases remaining between them. The CDR3 nucleotides read TGTGCCAGCTCCCGAAACTTTCGGAACACTGAAGCTTTCTTT. Amino acids: CASSRNFRNTEAFF.

The CDR3 here is CASRRTSGRSDTQYF. Written as DNA, the CDR3 is TGTGCCAGCAGGAGGACTAGCGGGAGGTCAGATACGCAGTATTTT. This chain links TRBV6-6 with TRBJ2-3; 14 positions match TRBD2. The CDR3 runs to 15 residues. CDR1 and CDR2 from the germline V gene are MNHNY and SVGAGI (reference sequence). Trimming removed 6 bases from V and 4 bases from J; junction bases left unmatched: 3.

The chain has TRBV5-6 and TRBJ2-5; 9 bases are shared with TRBD2. Per germline, CDR1 SGHDT and CDR2 YYEEEE. V dropped 4 bases and J dropped 2; count of bases not matched to a gene: 9. This CDR3 contains 16 residues. The CDR3 reads CASSPHSGRLQETQYF. DNA for the CDR3: TGTGCCAGCAGCCCGCATAGCGGGAGACTACAAGAGACCCAGTACTTC.

This chain joins TRBV7-3 and TRBJ2-5; 8 bases align to TRBD1. Trimming removed 5 bases from V and 1 base from J; junction bases left unmatched: 3. Germline CDR1 and CDR2: SGHTA and FQGTGA. The CDR3 runs 14 residues. In DNA form, the CDR3 reads TGTGCCAGCAGCCGTACAGGGGGCCAAGAGACCCAGTACTTC. Protein: CASSRTGGQETQYF.